This record concerns one TCR beta chain sequence. Clones were sequenced by immunoSEQ multiplex PCR, and TCRdb holds only the in-frame ones, with some missing. Of approximately 58,000 clones in the sample, 85% to 95% were seen once. This sample stems from a study of siplizumab effects on memory and regulatory T cells. Sequencing input: CD8+ T cells sorted from blood. This sequence was found in a human donor in good health.

CDR3 sequence (DNA): TGCAGCGTTGAAGATGGGCTCTCCCCCAATGAGCAGTTCTTC. Encoded protein: CSVEDGLSPNEQFF. The chain links TRBV29-1 to TRBJ2-1; D remains ambiguous. CDR3 size: 14 residues. Per the germline V gene, CDR1 is SQVTM and CDR2 is ANQGSEA. The V and J ends lost 0 bases and 6 bases respectively, with 12 bases between them.